These T cell receptor beta chains were read from a single sample in a study of beta chain features in type 1 diabetes. Sequenced by immunoSEQ multiplex PCR; TCRdb stores in-frame clones only, minus some. The repertoire holds some 700,000 clones, with around 15% as singletons. The sequencing input was naive CD4+ T cells from blood. All receptors come from a man aged 18 to 30 with type 1 diabetes. Both conserved end residues are part of each CDR3. A D gene is named only where the DNA matches it firmly. Some rows mark clone size as missing; the rest say once, few, many or name a class of expanded clone.

clone size	D gene	V gene	J gene	CDR3 DNA	CDR3 protein
-	-	TRBV6-1	TRBJ1-5	TGTGCCAGCAGTGAAGGTACTGAGCTCAATCAGCCCCAGCATTTT	CASSEGTELNQPQHF
-	-	TRBV6-5	TRBJ2-5	TGTGCCAGCAGCCCTCATCAAGGAGAGGGAGAGACCCAGTACTTC	CASSPHQGEGETQYF
-	TRBD2	TRBV10-3	TRBJ2-1	TGTGCCATCAACGGACTAGGGAACAATGAGCAGTTCTTC	CAINGLGNNEQFF
few	-	TRBV21-1	TRBJ1-4	TGTGCCAGCAGCAAATCGGAAAAACTGTTTTTT	CASSKSEKLFF
-	TRBD1	TRBV5-1	TRBJ2-1	TGCGCCAGCAGCTTGGATCACAGGGGGTTCGACAATGAGCAGTTCTTC	CASSLDHRGFDNEQFF
few	-	TRBV18	TRBJ2-3	TGTGCCAGCTCACGAAGGGTGACTAACACAGATACGCAGTATTTT	CASSRRVTNTDTQYF
-	TRBD1	TRBV6-5	TRBJ1-1	TGTGCCAGCAGTTACTTCGGACAGGGTAACACTGAAGCTTTCTTT	CASSYFGQGNTEAFF
-	-	TRBV20-1	TRBJ2-5	TGCAGTGCAAACAAAGAGACCCAGTACTTC	CSANKETQYF
-	-	TRBV5-1	TRBJ2-3	TGCGCCAGCAGCTTGGTTCCGGGGTCTAGCACAGATACGCAGTATTTT	CASSLVPGSSTDTQYF
few	-	TRBV6-5	TRBJ1-1	TGTGCCAGCAGTTACGGGGCGCCGAACACTGAAGCTTTCTTT	CASSYGAPNTEAFF
few	-	TRBV6-5	TRBJ2-7	TGTGCCAGCAGGGAGGGCTCTAGCTCCTACGAGCAGTACTTC	CASREGSSSYEQYF
few	-	TRBV7-6	TRBJ2-7	TGTGCCAGCAGCAGCCCCGGGGGCTACGAGCAGTACTTC	CASSSPGGYEQYF
-	TRBD1	TRBV14	TRBJ1-1	TGTGCCAGCAGCCTGGACAGGGTGAACACTGAAGCTTTCTTT	CASSLDRVNTEAFF
-	-	TRBV19	TRBJ1-5	TGTGCCAGTAGCCCCGGCGGGTGGGAAGGAAATCAGCCCCAGCATTTT	CASSPGGWEGNQPQHF
-	TRBD2	TRBV30	TRBJ2-6	TGTGCCTGGAGCCCCGCTAGCGGTTACTCTGGGGCCAACGTCCTGACTTTC	CAWSPASGYSGANVLTF
-	-	TRBV11-2	TRBJ1-1	TGTGCCAGCAGCTTAGGGGAGGGCAGGGTGAACACTGAAGCTTTCTTT	CASSLGEGRVNTEAFF
few	-	TRBV6-1	TRBJ1-5	TGTGCCAGCAGTGACCCCAGGGGATATAGCAATCAGCCCCAGCATTTT	CASSDPRGYSNQPQHF
-	-	TRBV7-2	TRBJ1-1	TGTGCCAGCAGTCTGACATACACTGAAGCTTTCTTT	CASSLTYTEAFF
-	-	TRBV6-1	TRBJ1-2	TGTGCCAGCAGTGAGAATCACTCCGGGGATAACTATGGCTACACCTTC	CASSENHSGDNYGYTF
few	TRBD1	TRBV29-1	TRBJ1-6	TGCAGCGTTCAGGGGGCGCATTCACCCCTCCACTTT	CSVQGAHSPLHF
few	-	TRBV20-1	TRBJ1-1	TGCAGTGCCAGGGGTGGCGGTGAAGCTTTCTTT	CSARGGGEAFF
-	-	TRBV28	TRBJ2-4	TGTGCCAGCCTCAGCGTTGCGGAGTACATTCAGTACTTC	CASLSVAEYIQYF
-	-	TRBV6-5	TRBJ1-2	TGTGCCAGCAGTTCCCCTGGAGAGGGGAGCTATGGCTACACCTTC	CASSSPGEGSYGYTF
-	-	TRBV30	TRBJ1-1	TGTGCCTGGAGTCCGGGCCTAGCAGAGACTGAAGCTTTCTTT	CAWSPGLAETEAFF
-	-	TRBV18	TRBJ2-7	TGTGCCAGCTCACCAACAGGGACGAACGAGCAGTACTTC	CASSPTGTNEQYF
-	-	TRBV28	TRBJ1-5	TGTGCCAGCAGTTTAGTCACGAAGGGCAATCAGCCCCAGCATTTT	CASSLVTKGNQPQHF
-	TRBD1	TRBV10-3	TRBJ1-1	TGTGCCATCAGTGTAGGACAGGGTACGGGGACTGAAGCTTTCTTT	CAISVGQGTGTEAFF
-	-	TRBV11-2	TRBJ1-1	TGTGCCAGCAGCTTAGGTCCGGGGAACACTGAAGCTTTCTTT	CASSLGPGNTEAFF
-	-	TRBV6-6	TRBJ2-5	TGTGCCAGCAGTTACTGGCGCGAGGAAGAGACCCAGTACTTC	CASSYWREEETQYF
-	-	TRBV7-2	TRBJ2-7	TGTGCCAGCAGCTTAGCGGGTAGCGTCGAGCAGTACTTC	CASSLAGSVEQYF
few	-	TRBV5-1	TRBJ2-6	TGCGCCAGCAGCTTGGATTCCGCCTCTGGGGCCAACGTCCTGACTTTC	CASSLDSASGANVLTF
-	-	TRBV7-9	TRBJ2-3	TGTGCCAGCAGCTTAGGGGGGCCCGGCACAGATACGCAGTATTTT	CASSLGGPGTDTQYF
few	-	TRBV9	TRBJ2-5	TGTGCCAGCAGCGTAGAGGGGCGGGTGGAGACCCAGTACTTC	CASSVEGRVETQYF
few	TRBD1	TRBV5-1	TRBJ2-2	TGCGCCAGCCAATTAGAACCGCCCGGGACAGGGAACACCGGGGAGCTGTTTTTT	CASQLEPPGTGNTGELFF
-	-	TRBV7-2	TRBJ1-1	TGTGCCAGCAGCTTAGTTTTCCCACCGACGGCTTTCTTT	CASSLVFPPTAFF
few	-	TRBV11-2	TRBJ2-5	TGTGCCAGCAGCTTAGCGGGGGTCAACCCGGGGGAGACCCAGTACTTC	CASSLAGVNPGETQYF
few	-	TRBV28	TRBJ2-1	TGTGCCAGCAGGGGGGGGGCAGACAATGAGCAGTTCTTC	CASRGGADNEQFF
-	-	TRBV7-6	TRBJ2-5	TGTGCCAGCAGCTTAATCGATCCGGAGACCCAGTACTTC	CASSLIDPETQYF
few	TRBD1	TRBV7-6	TRBJ2-7	TGTGCCAGCAGCGCCGCCGGGACAGGGGAGGGCGAGCAGTACTTC	CASSAAGTGEGEQYF
-	-	TRBV5-1	TRBJ1-4	TGCGCCAGCAGCGGAAGGGCAACTAATGAAAAACTGTTTTTT	CASSGRATNEKLFF
-	TRBD2	TRBV6-5	TRBJ2-5	TGTGCCAGCAGCCCGGCGGGGGGAAGAGAGACCCAGTACTTC	CASSPAGGRETQYF
few	TRBD1	TRBV28	TRBJ1-5	TGTGCCAGTACGCCGGGACAGGGCGGCAATCAGCCCCAGCATTTT	CASTPGQGGNQPQHF
-	-	TRBV4-2	TRBJ1-4	TGTGCCAGCAGTCAGGTTTGGGGTGAAAAACTGTTTTTT	CASSQVWGEKLFF
-	-	TRBV11-3	TRBJ2-1	TGTGCCAGCAGCTTAGATCAGATCAATGAGCAGTTCTTC	CASSLDQINEQFF
-	-	TRBV30	TRBJ1-2	TGTGCCTCCTCAACTAACTATGGCTACACCTTC	CASSTNYGYTF
-	-	TRBV30	TRBJ1-4	TGTGCCTGGAGTCGGGACTTTCCTAATGAAAAACTGTTTTTT	CAWSRDFPNEKLFF
few	-	TRBV28	TRBJ2-5	TGTGCCAGCAGTAATGCCGGGGAAAAAGAGACCCAGTACTTC	CASSNAGEKETQYF
few	-	TRBV6-1	TRBJ1-2	TGTGCCAGCAGTGAACAGCGGGCCCCTAACTATGGCTACACCTTC	CASSEQRAPNYGYTF
few	-	TRBV7-9	TRBJ2-6	TGTGCCAGCAGCTTCTCGCGCTCTGGGGCCAACGTCCTGACTTTC	CASSFSRSGANVLTF
few	-	TRBV7-9	TRBJ2-1	TGTGCCAGCAGCTTACCAGGGGGGACTTCCTACAATGAGCAGTTCTTC	CASSLPGGTSYNEQFF
few	-	TRBV11-3	TRBJ2-1	TGTGCCAGCAGCTCGAAGAGCAGCTCCTACAATGAGCAGTTCTTC	CASSSKSSSYNEQFF
-	-	TRBV15	TRBJ1-1	TGTGCCACCAGCCCCCGCGGGGGGGCGACTGAAGCTTTCTTT	CATSPRGGATEAFF
-	TRBD1	TRBV30	TRBJ1-6	TGTGCCTGGAGCGCGACAGGGGATTCACCCCTCCACTTT	CAWSATGDSPLHF
-	-	TRBV15	TRBJ1-2	TGTGCCACCAGCAGAGATCGGACAGCCCTGGGAGGCTACACCTTC	CATSRDRTALGGYTF
few	TRBD2	TRBV9	TRBJ2-6	TGTGCCAGCAGCCCCCAGGGACTAGCGGGGGCTGCGGGGGCCAACGTCCTGACTTTC	CASSPQGLAGAAGANVLTF
few	TRBD2	TRBV19	TRBJ2-5	TGTGCCAGTACTAAGGGGGGACTAGCGGGCCAAGAGACCCAGTACTTC	CASTKGGLAGQETQYF
-	-	TRBV7-6	TRBJ1-1	TGTGCCAGCAGCCGTATAGGGGCCGCGGGTACTGAAGCTTTCTTT	CASSRIGAAGTEAFF
-	-	TRBV7-9	TRBJ1-3	TGTGCCAGCAGCTTTCAAGGGGATTCTGGAAACACCATATATTTT	CASSFQGDSGNTIYF
-	-	TRBV18	TRBJ1-1	TGTGCCAGCTCACCGGGGATCCTTCCAGACACTGAAGCTTTCTTT	CASSPGILPDTEAFF
-	-	TRBV14	TRBJ2-7	TGTGCCAGCAGCCAACCAGGGTTATCGAGCGAGCAGTACTTC	CASSQPGLSSEQYF